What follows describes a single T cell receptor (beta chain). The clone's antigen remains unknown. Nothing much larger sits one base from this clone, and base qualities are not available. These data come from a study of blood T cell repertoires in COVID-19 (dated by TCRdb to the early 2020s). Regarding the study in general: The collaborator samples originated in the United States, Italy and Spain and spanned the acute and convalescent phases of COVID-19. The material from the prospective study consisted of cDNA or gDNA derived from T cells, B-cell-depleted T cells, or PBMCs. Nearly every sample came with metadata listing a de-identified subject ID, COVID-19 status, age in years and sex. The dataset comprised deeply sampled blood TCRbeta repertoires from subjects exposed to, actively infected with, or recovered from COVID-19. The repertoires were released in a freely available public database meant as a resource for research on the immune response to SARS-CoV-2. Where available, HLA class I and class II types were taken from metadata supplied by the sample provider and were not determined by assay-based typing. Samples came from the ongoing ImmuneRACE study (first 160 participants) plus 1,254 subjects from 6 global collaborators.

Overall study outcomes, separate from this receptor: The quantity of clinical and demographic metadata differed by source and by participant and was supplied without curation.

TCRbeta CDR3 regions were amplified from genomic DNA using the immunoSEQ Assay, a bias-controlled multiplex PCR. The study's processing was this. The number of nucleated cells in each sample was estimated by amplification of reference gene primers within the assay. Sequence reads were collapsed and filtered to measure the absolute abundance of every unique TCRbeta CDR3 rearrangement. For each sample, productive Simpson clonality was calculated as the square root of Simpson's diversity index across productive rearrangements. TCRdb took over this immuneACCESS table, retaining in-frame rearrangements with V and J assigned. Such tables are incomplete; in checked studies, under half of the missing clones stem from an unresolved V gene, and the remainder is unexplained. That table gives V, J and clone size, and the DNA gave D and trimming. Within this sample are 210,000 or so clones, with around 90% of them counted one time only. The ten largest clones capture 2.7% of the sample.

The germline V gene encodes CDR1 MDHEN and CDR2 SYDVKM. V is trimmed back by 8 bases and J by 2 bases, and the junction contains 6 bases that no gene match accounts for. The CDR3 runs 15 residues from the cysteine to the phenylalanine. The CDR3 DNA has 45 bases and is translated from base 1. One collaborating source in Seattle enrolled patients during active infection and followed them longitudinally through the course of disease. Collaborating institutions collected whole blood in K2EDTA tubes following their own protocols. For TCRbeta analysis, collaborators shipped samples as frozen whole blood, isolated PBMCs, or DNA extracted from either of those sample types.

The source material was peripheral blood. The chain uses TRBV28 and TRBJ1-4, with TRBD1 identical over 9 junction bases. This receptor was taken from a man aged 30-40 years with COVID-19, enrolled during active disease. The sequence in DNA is TGTGCCAGCTTGGACAGGGGATATACTAATGAAAAACTGTTTTTT. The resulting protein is CASLDRGYTNEKLFF. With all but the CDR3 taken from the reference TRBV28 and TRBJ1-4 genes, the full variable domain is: DVKVTQSSRYLVKRTGEKVFLECVQDMDHENMFWYRQDPGLGLRLIYFSYDVKMKEKGDIPEGYSVSREKKERFSLILESASTNQTSMYLCASLDRGYTNEKLFFGSGTQLSVL.